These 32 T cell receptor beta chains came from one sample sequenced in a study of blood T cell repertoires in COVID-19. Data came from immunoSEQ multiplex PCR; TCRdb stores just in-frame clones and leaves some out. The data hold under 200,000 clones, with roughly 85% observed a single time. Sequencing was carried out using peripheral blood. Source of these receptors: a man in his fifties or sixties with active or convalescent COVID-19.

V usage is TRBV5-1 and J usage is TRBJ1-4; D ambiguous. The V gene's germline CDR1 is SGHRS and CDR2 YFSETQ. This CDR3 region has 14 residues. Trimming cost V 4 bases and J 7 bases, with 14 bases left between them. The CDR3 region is CASSIASVGEKLFF. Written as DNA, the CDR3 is TGCGCCAGCAGCATAGCATCGGTTGGTGAAAAACTGTTTTTT.

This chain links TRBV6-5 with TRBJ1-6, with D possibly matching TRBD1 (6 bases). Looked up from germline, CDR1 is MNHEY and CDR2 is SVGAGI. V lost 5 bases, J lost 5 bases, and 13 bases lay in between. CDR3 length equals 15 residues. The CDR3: CASSIWTEDNSPLHF. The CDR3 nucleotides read TGTGCCAGCAGTATTTGGACAGAAGATAATTCACCCCTCCACTTT.

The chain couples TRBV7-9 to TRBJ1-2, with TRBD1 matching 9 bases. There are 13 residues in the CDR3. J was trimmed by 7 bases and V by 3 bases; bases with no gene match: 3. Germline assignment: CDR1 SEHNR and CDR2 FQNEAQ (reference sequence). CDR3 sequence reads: CASSFHRGPGYTF. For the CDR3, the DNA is TGTGCCAGCAGCTTTCACAGGGGGCCTGGCTACACCTTC.

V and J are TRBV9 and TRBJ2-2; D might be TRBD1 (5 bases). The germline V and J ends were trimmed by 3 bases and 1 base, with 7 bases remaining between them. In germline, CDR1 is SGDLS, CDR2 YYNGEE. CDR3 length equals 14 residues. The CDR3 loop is CASSDGQNTGELFF. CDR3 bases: TGTGCCAGCAGCGACGGACAGAACACCGGGGAGCTGTTTTTT.

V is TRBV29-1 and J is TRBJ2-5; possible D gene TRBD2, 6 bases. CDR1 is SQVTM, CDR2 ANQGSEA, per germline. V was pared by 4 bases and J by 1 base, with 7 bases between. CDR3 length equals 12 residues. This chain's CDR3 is CSVGGVQETQYF. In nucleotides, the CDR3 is TGCAGCGTTGGGGGGGTCCAAGAGACCCAGTACTTC.

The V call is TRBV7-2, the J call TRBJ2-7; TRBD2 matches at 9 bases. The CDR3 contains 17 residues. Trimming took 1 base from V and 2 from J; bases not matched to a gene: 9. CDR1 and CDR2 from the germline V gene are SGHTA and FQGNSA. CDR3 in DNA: TGTGCCAGCAGCTTAGGTGGCGCGGCGGGGGGGGCCTACGAGCAGTACTTC. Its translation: CASSLGGAAGGAYEQYF.

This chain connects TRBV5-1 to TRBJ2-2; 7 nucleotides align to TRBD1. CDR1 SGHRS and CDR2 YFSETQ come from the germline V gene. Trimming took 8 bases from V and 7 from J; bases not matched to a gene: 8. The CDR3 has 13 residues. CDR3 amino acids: CARRDSHNGELFF. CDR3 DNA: TGCGCCAGAAGGGACAGTCATAACGGGGAGCTGTTTTTT.

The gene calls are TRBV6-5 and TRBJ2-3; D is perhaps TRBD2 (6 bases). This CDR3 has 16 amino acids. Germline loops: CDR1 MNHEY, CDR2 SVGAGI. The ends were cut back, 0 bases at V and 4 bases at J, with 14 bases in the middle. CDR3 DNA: TGTGCCAGCAGTTACTCCTACGGGGGAAAGGCAGATACGCAGTATTTT. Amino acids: CASSYSYGGKADTQYF.

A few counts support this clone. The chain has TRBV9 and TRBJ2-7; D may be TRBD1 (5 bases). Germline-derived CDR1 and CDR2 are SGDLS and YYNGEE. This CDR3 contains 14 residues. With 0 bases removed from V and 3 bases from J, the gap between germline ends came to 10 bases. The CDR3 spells CASSVAPGNYEQYF. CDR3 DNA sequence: TGTGCCAGCAGCGTAGCCCCAGGGAACTACGAGCAGTACTTC.

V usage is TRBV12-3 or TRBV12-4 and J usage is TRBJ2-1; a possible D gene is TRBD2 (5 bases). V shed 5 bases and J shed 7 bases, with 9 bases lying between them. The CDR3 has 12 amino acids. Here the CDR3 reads CASSSSGNEQFF. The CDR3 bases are TGTGCCAGCAGTAGTTCGGGGAATGAGCAGTTCTTC.

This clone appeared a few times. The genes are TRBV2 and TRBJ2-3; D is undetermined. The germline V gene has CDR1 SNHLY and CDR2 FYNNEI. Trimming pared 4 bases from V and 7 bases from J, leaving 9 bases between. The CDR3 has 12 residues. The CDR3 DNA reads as TGTGCCAGCAGTGTTGGCCCCAATACGCAGTATTTT. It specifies CASSVGPNTQYF. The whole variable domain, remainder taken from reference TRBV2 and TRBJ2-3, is EPEVTQTPSHQVTQMGQEVILRCVPISNHLYFYWYRQILGQKVEFLVSFYNNEISEKSEIFDDQFSVERPDGSNFTLKIRSTKLEDSAMYFCASSVGPNTQYFGPGTRLTVL.

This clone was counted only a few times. CDR3 loop: CASSLGGLTFDEQYF. CDR3 DNA: TGCGCCAGCAGCTTAGGAGGGTTAACCTTCGACGAGCAGTACTTC. This chain connects TRBV5-1 to TRBJ2-7, with D possibly matching TRBD2 (6 bases). Trimming stripped 2 bases from V and 5 bases from J, with 17 bases between. Germline V CDR1 and CDR2: SGHRS, YFSETQ. This CDR3 is built from 15 residues.

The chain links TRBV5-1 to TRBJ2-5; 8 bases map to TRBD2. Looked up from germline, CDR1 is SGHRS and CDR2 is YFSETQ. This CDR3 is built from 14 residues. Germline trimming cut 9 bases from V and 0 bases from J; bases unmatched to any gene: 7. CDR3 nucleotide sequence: TGCGCCACCAACAGCGGGGGTTACCAAGAGACCCAGTACTTC. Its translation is CATNSGGYQETQYF. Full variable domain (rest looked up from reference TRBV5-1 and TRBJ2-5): KAGVTQTPRYLIKTRGQQVTLSCSPISGHRSVSWYQQTPGQGLQFLFEYFSETQRNKGNFPGRFSGRQFSNSRSEMNVSTLELGDSALYLCATNSGGYQETQYFGPGTRLLVL.

CDR3 coding DNA: TGCGCCAGCAGCCCAGATCCAGGGGGCGTCTACGAGCAGTACTTC. Encoded protein: CASSPDPGGVYEQYF. V gene TRBV4-1 combines with J gene TRBJ2-7; 8 bases map to TRBD1. From germline, CDR1 is MGHRA and CDR2 YSYEKL. CDR3 size: 15 residues. Trimming took 4 bases from V and 3 from J; bases not matched to a gene: 8.

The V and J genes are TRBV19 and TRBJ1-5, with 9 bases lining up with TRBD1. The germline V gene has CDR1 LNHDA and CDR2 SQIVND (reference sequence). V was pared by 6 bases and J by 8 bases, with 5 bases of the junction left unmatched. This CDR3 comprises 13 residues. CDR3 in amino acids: CASSGDRAEPQHF. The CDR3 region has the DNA TGTGCCAGTAGCGGGGACAGGGCCGAGCCCCAGCATTTT.

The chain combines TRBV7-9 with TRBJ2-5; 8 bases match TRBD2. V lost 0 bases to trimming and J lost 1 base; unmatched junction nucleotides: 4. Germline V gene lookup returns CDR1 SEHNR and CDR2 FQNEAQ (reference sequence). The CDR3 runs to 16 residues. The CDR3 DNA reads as TGTGCCAGCAGCTTAGCGGGCGGGGGGTCCCAAGAGACCCAGTACTTC. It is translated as CASSLAGGGSQETQYF. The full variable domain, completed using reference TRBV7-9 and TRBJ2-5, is DTGVSQNPRHKITKRGQNVTFRCDPISEHNRLYWYRQTLGQGPEFLTYFQNEAQLEKSRLLSDRFSAERPKGSFSTLEIQRTEQGDSAMYLCASSLAGGGSQETQYFGPGTRLLVL.

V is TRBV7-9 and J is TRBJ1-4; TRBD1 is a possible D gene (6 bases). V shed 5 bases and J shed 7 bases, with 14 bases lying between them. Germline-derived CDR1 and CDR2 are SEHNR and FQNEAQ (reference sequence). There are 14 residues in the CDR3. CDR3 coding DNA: TGTGCCAGCAGCGGCCGGGGGGGCGGTGAAAAACTGTTTTTT. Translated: CASSGRGGGEKLFF.

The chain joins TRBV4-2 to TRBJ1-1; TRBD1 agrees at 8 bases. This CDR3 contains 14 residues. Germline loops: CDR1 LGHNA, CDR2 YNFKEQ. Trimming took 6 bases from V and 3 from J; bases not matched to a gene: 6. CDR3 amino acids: CASSRDRMDTEAFF. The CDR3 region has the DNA TGTGCCAGCAGTCGGGACAGGATGGACACTGAAGCTTTCTTT.

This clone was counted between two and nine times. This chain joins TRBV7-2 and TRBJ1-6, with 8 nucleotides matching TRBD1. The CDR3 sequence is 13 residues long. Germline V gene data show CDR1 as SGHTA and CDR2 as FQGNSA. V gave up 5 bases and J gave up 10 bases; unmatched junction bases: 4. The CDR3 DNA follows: TGTGCCAGCAGCCGGGACAGGTACTCACCCCTCCACTTT. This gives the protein CASSRDRYSPLHF.

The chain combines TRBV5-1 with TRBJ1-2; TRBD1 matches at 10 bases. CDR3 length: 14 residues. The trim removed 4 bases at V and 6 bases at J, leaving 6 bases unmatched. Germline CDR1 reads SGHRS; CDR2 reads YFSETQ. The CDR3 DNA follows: TGCGCCAGCAGCCAGGGACAGGGGCTCCATGGCTACACCTTC. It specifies CASSQGQGLHGYTF.

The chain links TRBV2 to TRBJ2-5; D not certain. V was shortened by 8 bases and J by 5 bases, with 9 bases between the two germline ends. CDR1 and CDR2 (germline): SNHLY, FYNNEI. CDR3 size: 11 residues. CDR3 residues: CASANEETQYF. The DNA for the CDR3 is TGTGCCAGCGCCAATGAGGAGACCCAGTACTTC.

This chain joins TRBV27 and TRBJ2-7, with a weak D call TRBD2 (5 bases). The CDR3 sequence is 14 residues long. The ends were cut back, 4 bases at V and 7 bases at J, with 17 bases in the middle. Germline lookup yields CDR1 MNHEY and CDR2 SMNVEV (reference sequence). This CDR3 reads CASSSDSSDWEQYF. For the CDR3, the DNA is TGTGCCAGCAGTTCGGACTCGTCTGACTGGGAGCAGTACTTC.

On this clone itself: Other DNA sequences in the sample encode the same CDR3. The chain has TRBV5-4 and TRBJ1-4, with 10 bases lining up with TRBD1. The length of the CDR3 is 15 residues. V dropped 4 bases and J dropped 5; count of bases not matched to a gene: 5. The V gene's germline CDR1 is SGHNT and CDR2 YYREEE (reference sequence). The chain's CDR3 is CASSLRTGGNEKLFF. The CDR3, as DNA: TGTGCCAGCAGCCTAAGGACAGGGGGAAATGAAAAACTGTTTTTT.

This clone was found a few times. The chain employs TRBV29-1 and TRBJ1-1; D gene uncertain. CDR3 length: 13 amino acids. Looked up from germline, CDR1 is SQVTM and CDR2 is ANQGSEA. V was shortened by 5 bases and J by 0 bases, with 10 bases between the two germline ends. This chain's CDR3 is CSVILGMNTEAFF. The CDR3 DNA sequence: TGCAGCGTTATACTAGGGATGAACACTGAAGCTTTCTTT.

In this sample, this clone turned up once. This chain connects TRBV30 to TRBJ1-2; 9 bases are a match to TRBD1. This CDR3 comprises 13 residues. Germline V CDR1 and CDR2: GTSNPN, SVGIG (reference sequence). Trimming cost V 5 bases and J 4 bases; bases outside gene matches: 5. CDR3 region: CAWVSDRGYGYTF. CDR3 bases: TGTGCCTGGGTCTCGGACAGGGGCTATGGCTACACCTTC.

In DNA, the CDR3 is TGCGCCAGCAGCCAAGTACTAGCGGGACAGAACACCGGGGAGCTGTTTTTT. Its translation is CASSQVLAGQNTGELFF. The rearrangement uses TRBV4-1 and TRBJ2-2, with 10 nucleotides matching TRBD2. The ends lost 1 base at V and 1 base at J; junction bases unmatched: 3. CDR3 length: 17 amino acids. Germline V gene data show CDR1 as MGHRA and CDR2 as YSYEKL.

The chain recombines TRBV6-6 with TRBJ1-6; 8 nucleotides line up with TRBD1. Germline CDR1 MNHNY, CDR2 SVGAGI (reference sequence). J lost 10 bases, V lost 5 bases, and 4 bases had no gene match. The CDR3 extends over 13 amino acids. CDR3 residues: CASSTGGRSPLHF. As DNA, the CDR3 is TGTGCCAGCAGTACAGGGGGACGGTCACCCCTCCACTTT.

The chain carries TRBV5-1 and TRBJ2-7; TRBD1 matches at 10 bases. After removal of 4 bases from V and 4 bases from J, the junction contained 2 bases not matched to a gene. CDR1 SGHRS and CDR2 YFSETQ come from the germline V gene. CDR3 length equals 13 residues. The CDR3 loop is CASSTGQGYEQYF. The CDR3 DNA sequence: TGCGCCAGCAGCACGGGACAGGGGTACGAGCAGTACTTC. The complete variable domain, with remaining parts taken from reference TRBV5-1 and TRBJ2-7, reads KAGVTQTPRYLIKTRGQQVTLSCSPISGHRSVSWYQQTPGQGLQFLFEYFSETQRNKGNFPGRFSGRQFSNSRSEMNVSTLELGDSALYLCASSTGQGYEQYFGPGTRLTVT.

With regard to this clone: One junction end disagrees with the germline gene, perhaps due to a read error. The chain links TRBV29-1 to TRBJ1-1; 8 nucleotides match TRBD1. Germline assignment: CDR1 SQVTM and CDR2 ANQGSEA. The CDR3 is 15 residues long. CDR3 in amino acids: CSVVGTGGMNTKAFF. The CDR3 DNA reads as TGCAGCGTTGTGGGTACAGGGGGGATGAACACTAAAGCTTTCTTT.

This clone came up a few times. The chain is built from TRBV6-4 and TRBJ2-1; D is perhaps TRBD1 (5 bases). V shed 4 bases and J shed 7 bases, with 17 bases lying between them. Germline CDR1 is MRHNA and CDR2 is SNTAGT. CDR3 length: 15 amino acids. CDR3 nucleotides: TGTGCCAGCAGTGTCCAGTGGGGCGCTGGGAATGAGCAGTTCTTC. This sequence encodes CASSVQWGAGNEQFF.

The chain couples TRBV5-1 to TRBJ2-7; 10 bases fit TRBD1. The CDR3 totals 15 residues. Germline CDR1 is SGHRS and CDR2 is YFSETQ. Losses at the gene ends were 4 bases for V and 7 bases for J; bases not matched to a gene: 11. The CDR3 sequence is CASSNPGTGVGEQYF. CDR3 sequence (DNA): TGCGCCAGCAGCAACCCCGGGACAGGGGTGGGGGAGCAGTACTTC.

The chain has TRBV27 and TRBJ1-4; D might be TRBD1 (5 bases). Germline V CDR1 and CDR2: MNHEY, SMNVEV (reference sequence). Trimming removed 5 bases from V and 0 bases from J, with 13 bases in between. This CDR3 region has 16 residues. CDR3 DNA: TGTGCCAGCAGTCTTTTAGGGGCGTCAACTAATGAAAAACTGTTTTTT. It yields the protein CASSLLGASTNEKLFF.